Below are 28 T cell receptor beta chains sequenced from a single sample in a study of response to subunit inactivated influenza vaccine. TCRdb itself ran the RT-PCR reads through MiXCR, one entry per CDR3 protein. Among over 750,000 distinct CDR3 sequences listed, around 20% were seen once. Material: PBMCs from blood, obtained roughly 5 days after vaccination. The receptors were gathered from a man aged 50 to 59 who received an inactivated influenza vaccine.

The V gene is TRBV7-2, the J gene TRBJ2-1, with D tentatively TRBD2 (5 bases). Trimming took off 3 bases at V and 6 bases at J, with 12 bases between the two ends. This CDR3 comprises 14 residues. Per the germline V gene, CDR1 is SGHTA and CDR2 is FQGNSA. The CDR3 spells CASSFFTRGNEQFF. The CDR3 region has the DNA TGTGCCAGCAGCTTTTTTACACGGGGCAATGAGCAGTTCTTC.

This clonotype has a count of ten or more. The V gene is TRBV29-1, the J gene TRBJ1-2; 7 bases line up with TRBD1. Germline-derived CDR1 and CDR2 are SQVTM and ANQGSEA. CDR3 size: 13 residues. V shed 4 bases, J shed 4 bases, and the junction held 6 bases outside the gene matches. This CDR3 is CSVVQGKVYGYTF. In DNA, the CDR3 is TGCAGCGTTGTACAGGGGAAGGTCTATGGCTACACCTTC.

The chain links TRBV9 to TRBJ2-3, with TRBD2 matching over 7 bases. The CDR3 consists of 14 residues. The junction had 0 bases not matched to a gene; V was cut back by 1 base and J by 1 base. Germline lookup yields CDR1 SGDLS and CDR2 YYNGEE. The CDR3 DNA sequence: TGTGCCAGCAGCGTACTAGCGGGCACAGATACGCAGTATTTT. The encoded protein is CASSVLAGTDTQYF.

This clonotype was seen more than once but under ten times. V is TRBV9 and J is TRBJ2-1, with D possibly TRBD2 on 6 matching bases. The CDR3 extends over 15 amino acids. Germline values: CDR1 SGDLS, CDR2 YYNGEE. Trimming cost V 3 bases and J 0 bases, with 10 bases left between them. The CDR3 DNA is TGTGCCAGCAGCGAGCGGGTCAGCTCCTACAATGAGCAGTTCTTC. Amino acids: CASSERVSSYNEQFF.

This clonotype has more than one count but fewer than ten. The V call is TRBV6-4, the J call TRBJ2-4; D perhaps matches TRBD1 (6 bases). This CDR3 is 14 amino acids long. Trimming removed 5 bases from V and 8 bases from J, with 16 bases in between. CDR1 is MRHNA and CDR2 is SNTAGT in the germline V gene. The CDR3: CASSQSRGSDIQYF. The CDR3 DNA reads as TGTGCCAGCAGTCAAAGCAGGGGAAGCGACATTCAGTACTTC.

This clonotype was observed a few times. CDR3 sequence: CASSLISVNYGYTF. In DNA, the CDR3 is TGTGCCAGCAGCCTTATATCAGTCAACTATGGCTACACCTTC. The chain employs TRBV28 and TRBJ1-2; D is unresolved. CDR1 is MDHEN and CDR2 is SYDVKM in the germline V gene. The CDR3 loop spans 14 amino acids. The ends were cut back, 6 bases at V and 2 bases at J, with 13 bases in the middle.

The chain employs TRBV15 and TRBJ2-5; 12 positions match TRBD2. There are 15 residues in the CDR3. V lost 4 bases, J lost 6 bases, and 6 bases stayed unmatched. The germline gives CDR1 LNHNV, CDR2 YYDKDF (reference sequence). Here the CDR3 DNA reads TGTGCCACCAGCACCCTAGCGGGGGGGCCCCAGACCCAGTACTTC. This encodes CATSTLAGGPQTQYF.

The rearrangement joins TRBV6-2 or TRBV6-3 to TRBJ2-3, with 8 positions matching TRBD1. Germline V gives CDR1 MNHEY, CDR2 SVGEGT. The CDR3 is 16 residues long. V lost 2 bases, J lost 5 bases, and 9 bases stayed unmatched. CDR3 sequence (DNA): TGTGCCAGCAGTTACGGGTCGGCAGGGGGCAGAGATACGCAGTATTTT. Encoded protein: CASSYGSAGGRDTQYF.

This clonotype has a handful of counts. This chain joins TRBV7-2 and TRBJ2-7, with TRBD1 matching 7 bases. The CDR3 has 14 residues. CDR1 is SGHTA, CDR2 FQGNSA, per germline. The V and J ends lost 3 bases and 2 bases, in that order; junction bases with no gene match: 4. CDR3 sequence (DNA): TGTGCCAGCAGCTTCACAGGGGTAACCTACGAGCAGTACTTC. This codes for CASSFTGVTYEQYF. Based on the CDR3 plus reference TRBV7-2 and TRBJ2-7, the full variable domain is GAGVSQSPSNKVTEKGKDVELRCDPISGHTALYWYRQSLGQGLEFLIYFQGNSAPDKSGLPSDRFSAERTGGSVSTLTIQRTQQEDSAVYLCASSFTGVTYEQYFGPGTRLTVT.

There are a few counts of this clonotype. Here the CDR3 DNA reads TGCAGCGTTCTAAGGGCGAACTACAATGAGCAGTTCTTC. Translating it yields CSVLRANYNEQFF. The rearrangement uses TRBV29-1 and TRBJ2-1; unclear D gene. Germline CDR1 and CDR2: SQVTM and ANQGSEA. The CDR3 sequence is 13 residues long. The germline V and J ends were trimmed by 5 bases and 3 bases, with 11 bases remaining between them.

V is TRBV12-3 or TRBV12-4 and J is TRBJ2-2; the match to TRBD2 covers 10 bases. CDR3 length: 16 amino acids. Unmatched junction bases numbered 3, after V lost 4 bases and J lost 1 base. For the CDR3, the DNA is TGTGCCAGCAGTTATAGGACTAGCGGGAACACCGGGGAGCTGTTTTTT. It is translated as CASSYRTSGNTGELFF.

In its sample, this clonotype was seen a few times. This chain uses TRBV6-1 with TRBJ1-4, with D perhaps TRBD1 (6 bases). This CDR3 region has 17 residues. Trimming stripped 6 bases from V and 6 bases from J, with 23 bases between. CDR1 and CDR2 from the germline V gene are MNHNS and SASEGT. This CDR3 reads CASSGNALQGRDEKLFF. The CDR3 DNA sequence: TGTGCCAGCAGCGGGAACGCCTTACAGGGAAGGGATGAAAAACTGTTTTTT.

This sequence joins TRBV7-2 and TRBJ2-5, with D possibly TRBD2 on 6 matching bases. This CDR3 is built from 15 residues. V was shortened by 5 bases and J by 9 bases, with 22 bases between the two germline ends. The germline CDR1 and CDR2 sequences are SGHTA and FQGNSA. The CDR3 region is CASSTRGSGEVPQYF. In nucleotides, the CDR3 is TGTGCCAGCAGCACTAGAGGGTCGGGGGAAGTGCCCCAGTACTTC.

This clonotype was counted a few times. V usage is TRBV9 and J usage is TRBJ2-7; D assignment may be TRBD1 or TRBD2 (5 bases each). The CDR3 is made up of 14 amino acids. V was shortened by 0 bases and J by 6 bases, with 13 bases between the two germline ends. Per germline, CDR1 SGDLS and CDR2 YYNGEE. The CDR3, as DNA: TGTGCCAGCAGCGTAGCCTCAGGGACGGGCGAGCAGTACTTC. Protein product: CASSVASGTGEQYF.

This clonotype has a single count. This chain joins TRBV6-2 or TRBV6-3 and TRBJ1-6; D is unclear. The length of the CDR3 is 14 residues. The germline V gene encodes CDR1 MNHEY and CDR2 SVGEGT. Trimming took 5 bases from V and 6 from J, leaving 11 bases between them. CDR3 sequence: CASSDTGFNSPLHF. The CDR3 bases are TGTGCCAGCAGTGATACGGGATTTAATTCACCCCTCCACTTT.

The sample holds a few counts of this clonotype. The rearrangement uses TRBV7-9 and TRBJ2-1, with D perhaps TRBD2 (6 bases). V lost 5 bases to trimming and J lost 4 bases, with 21 bases between them. Looked up from germline, CDR1 is SEHNR and CDR2 is FQNEAQ (reference sequence). There are 17 residues in the CDR3. The CDR3 spells CASSPTTKLAGYNEQFF. CDR3 in DNA: TGTGCCAGCAGCCCAACGACGAAACTAGCCGGATACAATGAGCAGTTCTTC.

This clonotype was recorded a few times. The V gene is TRBV4-1, the J gene TRBJ2-3, with D uncertain. The ends were cut back, 2 bases at V and 7 bases at J, with 22 bases in the middle. Germline CDR1 reads MGHRA; CDR2 reads YSYEKL. The length of the CDR3 is 17 residues. The CDR3 coding sequence is TGCGCCAGCAGCCAATTTTTCCTCCGCACACTCCGGCATACGCAGTATTTT. Protein: CASSQFFLRTLRHTQYF.

This clonotype was counted only a few times. The CDR3 nucleotides are TGCAGCGTTGCCCCCGGGGGGTCGGTTGAGACCCAGTACTTC. It specifies CSVAPGGSVETQYF. V is TRBV29-1 and J is TRBJ2-5; 7 bases are shared with TRBD2. The V segment lost 4 bases and the J segment 5 bases; nucleotides outside the gene matches: 10. The CDR3 sequence is 14 residues long. The V gene's germline CDR1 is SQVTM and CDR2 ANQGSEA.

This chain links TRBV5-6 with TRBJ2-2, with TRBD1 as a possible D gene (5 bases). From germline, CDR1 is SGHDT and CDR2 YYEEEE. CDR3 length: 15 amino acids. Trimming stripped 3 bases from V and 6 bases from J, with 15 bases between. In DNA, the CDR3 is TGTGCCAGCAGCTCTGTACAGGTTGTACCCGGGGAGCTGTTTTTT. Its protein product is CASSSVQVVPGELFF.

There are a few counts of this clonotype. This chain links TRBV12-3 or TRBV12-4 with TRBJ2-1, with 11 bases that match TRBD2. The CDR3 consists of 16 residues. J gave up 4 bases and V 2 bases, and 4 bases lay outside the gene matches. CDR3 amino acids: CASSLRRLAGYNEQFF. Here the CDR3 DNA reads TGTGCCAGCAGTTTAAGGAGACTAGCGGGGTACAATGAGCAGTTCTTC.

The chain is built from TRBV4-1 and TRBJ1-4, with 7 nucleotides matching TRBD1. V dropped 1 base and J dropped 8; count of bases not matched to a gene: 19. The germline V gene encodes CDR1 MGHRA and CDR2 YSYEKL. CDR3 size: 19 residues. In DNA form, the CDR3 reads TGCGCCAGCAGCCAAGGCCCTCCCTCCGGACAGGTTGGGGGAGAAAAACTGTTTTTT. Its translation: CASSQGPPSGQVGGEKLFF.

This clonotype was observed a few times. The V gene is TRBV7-9, the J gene TRBJ2-1; 11 bases are a match to TRBD1. CDR1 and CDR2 from the germline V gene are SEHNR and FQNEAQ (reference sequence). V was clipped by 4 bases and J by 7 bases; unmatched bases: 6. This CDR3 is 15 amino acids long. The CDR3 DNA follows: TGTGCCAGCAGCTACGCCGGGACAGGGGGGAATGAGCAGTTCTTC. It codes for CASSYAGTGGNEQFF.

The chain is built from TRBV28 and TRBJ2-1; 8 positions agree with TRBD1. There are 15 residues in the CDR3. Per germline, CDR1 MDHEN and CDR2 SYDVKM. V lost 3 bases, J lost 6 bases, and 7 bases stayed unmatched. The CDR3, as DNA: TGTGCCAGCAGTTTTTTAGGAACAGGGGGCAATGAGCAGTTCTTC. This translates into CASSFLGTGGNEQFF.

This clonotype was seen more than once but under ten times. V gene TRBV27 combines with J gene TRBJ1-2; D is ambiguous. CDR1 is MNHEY and CDR2 is SMNVEV in the germline V gene (reference sequence). This CDR3 has 17 residues. The V gene lost 0 bases and the J gene lost 4 bases, with 18 bases spanning the gap. CDR3 in amino acids: CASSLSWSSRRFYGYTF. The CDR3 bases are TGTGCCAGCAGTTTATCTTGGAGCTCCCGAAGGTTCTATGGCTACACCTTC.

In its sample, this clonotype was seen many times. The chain links TRBV10-1 to TRBJ2-3; D could derive from TRBD1 or TRBD2 (6 bases each). The CDR3 covers 14 residues. Germline V CDR1 and CDR2: WNHNN, SYGVQD (reference sequence). The V gene lost 0 bases and the J gene lost 6 bases, with 10 bases spanning the gap. CDR3 loop: CASSESGGPDTQYF. The CDR3 coding sequence is TGCGCCAGCAGTGAGTCAGGGGGGCCCGATACGCAGTATTTT.

This clonotype was observed a handful of times. The V call is TRBV7-2, the J call TRBJ1-5; D may be TRBD1 (6 bases). The CDR3 spans 13 residues. V lost 5 bases and J 6 bases, leaving 11 bases between the germline ends. The germline gives CDR1 SGHTA, CDR2 FQGNSA. This chain's CDR3 is CASSQGFAQPQHF. The CDR3 region has the DNA TGTGCCAGCAGCCAGGGGTTTGCTCAGCCCCAGCATTTT.

This clonotype has more than one count but fewer than ten. The DNA for the CDR3 is TGCGCCAGCAGCTTGGGCGGGAGTGTGTGGGGATACGAGCAGTACTTC. Protein: CASSLGGSVWGYEQYF. This chain connects TRBV5-1 to TRBJ2-7, with TRBD2 matching over 7 bases. In germline, CDR1 is SGHRS, CDR2 YFSETQ. V shed 0 bases and J 4 bases; nucleotides not matched to a gene: 10. CDR3 length: 16 amino acids.

The sample holds a few counts of this clonotype. The chain combines TRBV6-4 with TRBJ2-3, with a possible D match to TRBD1 (5 bases). The CDR3 has 16 amino acids. In germline, CDR1 is MRHNA, CDR2 SNTAGT. V lost 3 bases and J 0 bases, leaving 13 bases between the germline ends. The CDR3 sequence is CASSEQAETSTDTQYF. The CDR3 DNA sequence: TGTGCCAGCAGTGAACAGGCAGAGACTAGCACAGATACGCAGTATTTT.